This is a list of T cell receptor beta chains from one sample in a study of OX40 agonist ivuxolimab in advanced cancers. Libraries were prepared by immunoSEQ multiplex PCR; TCRdb keeps only in-frame clonotypes and omits some of them. The sample lists 14,000 or so clones, 77% occurring once. The material sequenced was CD4+ or CD8+ T cells sorted from blood, taken in a trial of the OX40 agonist ivuxolimab. The source of these receptors is an adult with an advanced solid tumor such as melanoma, head and neck, liver or kidney cancer. The CDR3 runs from the conserved cysteine through the conserved F or W. The D gene is left open where the match is weak. Clone size, where shown, is once, few, many, or a class for clones that have expanded.

v_gene,j_gene,d_gene,abundance,CDR3nt,CDR3aa
TRBV2,TRBJ2-1,TRBD2,.,TGTGCCAGCAGGCCTAAGACTAGCGGGAGGATTGAGCAGTTCTTC,CASRPKTSGRIEQFF
TRBV4-1,TRBJ2-7,.,.,TGCGCCAGCAGCCAAGCGGATCGGGGTACGTACGAGCAGTACTTC,CASSQADRGTYEQYF
TRBV7-2,TRBJ2-2,.,.,TGTGCCAGCAGCTTCGGGGAGCTGTTTTTT,CASSFGELFF
TRBV6-4,TRBJ2-1,TRBD2,.,TGTGCCAGCAGTGCCACGAGCGGGAGGGCCTTCAATGAGCAGTTCTTC,CASSATSGRAFNEQFF
TRBV19,TRBJ1-5,TRBD1,.,TGTGCCAGTAGTATAGTCCCCTACAGGGGTCAGGATCAGCCCCAGCATTTT,CASSIVPYRGQDQPQHF
TRBV19,TRBJ2-1,TRBD1,.,TGTGCCAGTAGTAGGGACAGGGGGGACAATGAGCAGTTCTTC,CASSRDRGDNEQFF
TRBV11-2,TRBJ2-7,.,.,TGTGCCAGCAGCTTAAAGTACCTTTCCCAGAGCTCCTACGAGCAGTACTTC,CASSLKYLSQSSYEQYF
TRBV11-2,TRBJ2-7,.,.,TGTGCCAGCAGCTTATTGCAGGGGAACTACGAGCAGTACTTC,CASSLLQGNYEQYF
TRBV7-9,TRBJ2-1,.,.,TGTGCCAGCAGCTTACAGCCGCGTGCTGGCCAAAACTCCTACAATGAGCAGTTCTTC,CASSLQPRAGQNSYNEQFF
TRBV9,TRBJ2-1,.,.,TGTGCCAGCAGCCCCCGAAGAGGGTTGGACGGCTACAATGAGCAGTTCTTC,CASSPRRGLDGYNEQFF
TRBV5-1,TRBJ2-3,.,.,TGCGCCAGCAGCCAGGGACGCCCCGGAGATACGCAGTATTTT,CASSQGRPGDTQYF
TRBV4-1,TRBJ1-1,.,.,TGCGCCAGCAGCCAAGATTGGGTTACTGAAGCTTTCTTT,CASSQDWVTEAFF
TRBV4-1,TRBJ2-3,.,medium-sized,TGCGCCAGCAGCCAAGATCCCCCAGATACGCAGTATTTT,CASSQDPPDTQYF
TRBV11-3,TRBJ2-5,TRBD2,medium-sized,TGTGCCAGCAGCGTCCCTAGCGGAGCACAAGGGGAGACCCAGTACTTC,CASSVPSGAQGETQYF
TRBV29-1,TRBJ1-4,.,.,TGCAGCGTGTCTCCGGGGGGAAATGAAAAACTGTTTTTT,CSVSPGGNEKLFF
TRBV7-3,TRBJ2-1,.,.,TGTGCCAGCAGCTTGGCAGGGGGGATCAATGAGCAGTTCTTC,CASSLAGGINEQFF
TRBV6-1,TRBJ2-7,TRBD2,.,TGTGCCAGCAGTGAATATTTGTCGGGAGGGAACTACGAGCAGTACTTC,CASSEYLSGGNYEQYF
TRBV5-1,TRBJ1-4,.,.,TGCGCCAGCAGCTTGGCTGGGACAACTAATGAAAAACTGTTTTTT,CASSLAGTTNEKLFF
TRBV15,TRBJ1-1,.,.,TGTGCCACCAGCAGAGACAGGGTTCTGAACACTGAAGCTTTCTTT,CATSRDRVLNTEAFF
TRBV11-2,TRBJ2-7,TRBD1,few,TGTGCCAGCAGCCACACAGGGGGCTACTACGAGCAGTACTTC,CASSHTGGYYEQYF
TRBV5-1,TRBJ1-1,.,medium-sized,TGCGCCAGCAGCGGAACCACCGGGACAAACACTGAAGCTTTCTTT,CASSGTTGTNTEAFF